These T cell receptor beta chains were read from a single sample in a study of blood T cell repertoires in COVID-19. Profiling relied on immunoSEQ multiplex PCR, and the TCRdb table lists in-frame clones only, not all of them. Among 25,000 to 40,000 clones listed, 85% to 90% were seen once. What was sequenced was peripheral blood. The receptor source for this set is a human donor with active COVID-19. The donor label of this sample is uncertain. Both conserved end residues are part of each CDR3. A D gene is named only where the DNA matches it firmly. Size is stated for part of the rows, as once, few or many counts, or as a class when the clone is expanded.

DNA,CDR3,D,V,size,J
TGTGCCAGCAGCTTAGTATCCGTGAACACTGAAGCTTTCTTT,CASSLVSVNTEAFF,-,TRBV7-9,-,TRBJ1-1
TGTGCCAGCAGCTTTAGGGGGAATGAAAAACTGTTTTTT,CASSFRGNEKLFF,-,TRBV7-2,-,TRBJ1-4
TGTGCCAGCAGTGCCAACCCTGGACAGGGAAAACATCCCTACGAGCAGTACTTC,CASSANPGQGKHPYEQYF,TRBD1,TRBV6-1,once,TRBJ2-7
TGTGCCAGCAGCCAGGACAGGGGTGGTGAAAAACTGTTTTTT,CASSQDRGGEKLFF,TRBD1,TRBV7-2,-,TRBJ1-4
TGTGCCAGTAGGACGGGGACAACAAATTCACCCCTCCACTTT,CASRTGTTNSPLHF,-,TRBV2,once,TRBJ1-6
TGTGCCAGCAATTTAATCGGGACAGCTAACTATGGCTACACCTTC,CASNLIGTANYGYTF,TRBD1,TRBV5-4,-,TRBJ1-2
TGCGCCAGCAGTCTTGCGAGAGGACAGGGCGACGAGCAGTACTTC,CASSLARGQGDEQYF,TRBD1,TRBV5-1,-,TRBJ2-7
TGTGCCAGCAGTGATATAGGCGGGCAGCCCCAGCATTTT,CASSDIGGQPQHF,-,TRBV6-4,-,TRBJ1-5
TGTGCCAGCAGGTCAGGCCCCTACGAGCAGTACTTC,CASRSGPYEQYF,-,TRBV12-3/TRBV12-4,-,TRBJ2-7
TGCAGTGCTAGTAGGGACAGGGGGCTTGGCTACACCTTC,CSASRDRGLGYTF,TRBD1,TRBV20-1,-,TRBJ1-2
TGTGCCAGCAGTTCAGAAGAAAGGACAGGGTCCCTGTTCTTC,CASSSEERTGSLFF,TRBD1,TRBV6-4,once,TRBJ2-1
TGTGCCAGCAGTTACTCGGACAGGGCTGGGGCCAACGTCCTGACTTTC,CASSYSDRAGANVLTF,TRBD1,TRBV6-2/TRBV6-3,once,TRBJ2-6
TGTGCCAGCACGGGACTTCGGGAGCAGTTCTTC,CASTGLREQFF,-,TRBV2,-,TRBJ2-1
TGCGCCAGCAGCTTGGCCGGACAGGGAAGAGGGAACACTGAAGCTTTCTTT,CASSLAGQGRGNTEAFF,TRBD1,TRBV5-1,-,TRBJ1-1
TGTGCCAGTAGTATAGCTCAGGGCCCCTACGAGCAGTACTTC,CASSIAQGPYEQYF,-,TRBV19,few,TRBJ2-7
TGTGCCATCGAAGGGGACAGCGGTAATTCACCCCCCCACTTT,CAIEGDSGNSPPHF,TRBD1,TRBV10-3,-,TRBJ1-6
TGTGCCAGCAGCTTAGGTGGGACAGAGATCACAGATACGCAGTATTTT,CASSLGGTEITDTQYF,TRBD1,TRBV7-9,-,TRBJ2-3
TGTGCCAGCAGCCCTCAGGATGGGAATCAGCCCCAGCATTTT,CASSPQDGNQPQHF,-,TRBV7-6,-,TRBJ1-5
TGTGCCAGCTCCTCAGCAGTAGCGGCTTACGAGCAGTACTTC,CASSSAVAAYEQYF,-,TRBV18,-,TRBJ2-7
TGTGCCAGCAGCTTACAGGTTAATGGCTACACCTTC,CASSLQVNGYTF,-,TRBV5-6,-,TRBJ1-2
TGTGCCAGCAGGGCCAGATCGAACACCGGGGAGCTGTTTTTT,CASRARSNTGELFF,-,TRBV6-5,-,TRBJ2-2
TGTGCCAGGAAGACTAAAGGGGGATTTGAAGCTTTCTTT,CARKTKGGFEAFF,-,TRBV2,once,TRBJ1-1
TGTGCCAGCAGCTTCGGCCAGGGGAGTCAGCCCCAGCATTTT,CASSFGQGSQPQHF,-,TRBV7-2,-,TRBJ1-5
TGCGCCAGCAGCCCGCGAACCGGGACAGGGACTGAAGCTTTCTTT,CASSPRTGTGTEAFF,TRBD1,TRBV5-1,-,TRBJ1-1
TGTGCCAGCAGCTTGGACCAGGGCACTCACGAGCAGTACTTC,CASSLDQGTHEQYF,-,TRBV5-4,-,TRBJ2-7
TGCGCCAGCAGCTTGGGGGGGCTAGCAGATTACAATGAGCAGTTCTTC,CASSLGGLADYNEQFF,-,TRBV5-1,-,TRBJ2-1
TGTGCCAGCTGCGGCTCACACACCGGGGAGCTGTTTTTT,CASCGSHTGELFF,-,TRBV3-1/TRBV3-2,-,TRBJ2-2
TGTGCCAGCAGCCGGGACAGGGTTTACGAGCAGTACTTC,CASSRDRVYEQYF,TRBD1,TRBV5-4,once,TRBJ2-7
TGTGCCAGCAGCTCGCTGGGTAGCCCAAGCGGAGATACGCAGTATTTT,CASSSLGSPSGDTQYF,-,TRBV11-2,-,TRBJ2-3
TGTGCCAGCAGTGAGCGGGGGGGCCAGGATGAGCAGTTCTTC,CASSERGGQDEQFF,TRBD2,TRBV9,-,TRBJ2-1
TGTGCCAGCAGCTTAGGGGGCAGGGGGGTTTATTATGGCTACACCTTC,CASSLGGRGVYYGYTF,TRBD1,TRBV7-2,once,TRBJ1-2
TGTGCCAGCTCCCGAGGTGGGGCTCGGAACGAGCAGTACTTC,CASSRGGARNEQYF,-,TRBV5-4,-,TRBJ2-7
TGTGCCAGCAGTTACAGGCAGGGGGGATATGGCTACACCTTC,CASSYRQGGYGYTF,TRBD1,TRBV6-6,-,TRBJ1-2
TGTGCCAGCAGCCCTTCTGTATCCAGCGGGGGCACAGATACGCAGTATTTT,CASSPSVSSGGTDTQYF,TRBD2,TRBV5-4,-,TRBJ2-3
TGTGCCAGCAGCTTAGAAGGGACAGGGGGAAATGAGCAGTTCTTC,CASSLEGTGGNEQFF,TRBD1,TRBV11-1,-,TRBJ2-1
TGTGCCAGCAGCTTCACCCAGTCAGATACGCAGTATTTT,CASSFTQSDTQYF,-,TRBV7-3,-,TRBJ2-3
TGTGCCAGCAGCATGACGGGGGTTGGGGCCAACGTCCTGACTTTC,CASSMTGVGANVLTF,-,TRBV6-4,-,TRBJ2-6